This T cell receptor beta chain was sequenced for a study of CD8 T cells in ankylosing spondylitis. Using its own MiXCR run on the 5' RACE reads, TCRdb lists one record per CDR3 protein. The table has some 180,000 distinct CDR3 sequences, 15% to 20% seen once; the top ten hold approximately 4.3%. V gave up 2 bases and J gave up 10 bases, with 21 bases separating them. This CDR3 has 16 amino acids. In germline, CDR1 is SGHVS, CDR2 FQNEAQ. Findings and limits, study-wide: Significant enrichment of disease-linked clones was reported in matched ankylosing spondylitis synovial fluid. The authors found the disease-linked clones to be CD8+ and relatively rare in peripheral blood.

The table lists this clonotype with many counts. Its cognate antigen is unknown. Specimen: blood, either unsorted or a sorted T cell fraction (not recorded which). The clonotype was recovered from a male donor aged 10-35 years with ankylosing spondylitis or in good health (not recorded which). The V and J genes are TRBV7-8 and TRBJ2-1, with a tentative D call TRBD2 (6 bases). CDR3 nucleotide sequence: TGTGCCAGCAGCTTATCCGTGACTAGTGGATGGCGAGAGCAGTTCTTC. Amino acids: CASSLSVTSGWREQFF.